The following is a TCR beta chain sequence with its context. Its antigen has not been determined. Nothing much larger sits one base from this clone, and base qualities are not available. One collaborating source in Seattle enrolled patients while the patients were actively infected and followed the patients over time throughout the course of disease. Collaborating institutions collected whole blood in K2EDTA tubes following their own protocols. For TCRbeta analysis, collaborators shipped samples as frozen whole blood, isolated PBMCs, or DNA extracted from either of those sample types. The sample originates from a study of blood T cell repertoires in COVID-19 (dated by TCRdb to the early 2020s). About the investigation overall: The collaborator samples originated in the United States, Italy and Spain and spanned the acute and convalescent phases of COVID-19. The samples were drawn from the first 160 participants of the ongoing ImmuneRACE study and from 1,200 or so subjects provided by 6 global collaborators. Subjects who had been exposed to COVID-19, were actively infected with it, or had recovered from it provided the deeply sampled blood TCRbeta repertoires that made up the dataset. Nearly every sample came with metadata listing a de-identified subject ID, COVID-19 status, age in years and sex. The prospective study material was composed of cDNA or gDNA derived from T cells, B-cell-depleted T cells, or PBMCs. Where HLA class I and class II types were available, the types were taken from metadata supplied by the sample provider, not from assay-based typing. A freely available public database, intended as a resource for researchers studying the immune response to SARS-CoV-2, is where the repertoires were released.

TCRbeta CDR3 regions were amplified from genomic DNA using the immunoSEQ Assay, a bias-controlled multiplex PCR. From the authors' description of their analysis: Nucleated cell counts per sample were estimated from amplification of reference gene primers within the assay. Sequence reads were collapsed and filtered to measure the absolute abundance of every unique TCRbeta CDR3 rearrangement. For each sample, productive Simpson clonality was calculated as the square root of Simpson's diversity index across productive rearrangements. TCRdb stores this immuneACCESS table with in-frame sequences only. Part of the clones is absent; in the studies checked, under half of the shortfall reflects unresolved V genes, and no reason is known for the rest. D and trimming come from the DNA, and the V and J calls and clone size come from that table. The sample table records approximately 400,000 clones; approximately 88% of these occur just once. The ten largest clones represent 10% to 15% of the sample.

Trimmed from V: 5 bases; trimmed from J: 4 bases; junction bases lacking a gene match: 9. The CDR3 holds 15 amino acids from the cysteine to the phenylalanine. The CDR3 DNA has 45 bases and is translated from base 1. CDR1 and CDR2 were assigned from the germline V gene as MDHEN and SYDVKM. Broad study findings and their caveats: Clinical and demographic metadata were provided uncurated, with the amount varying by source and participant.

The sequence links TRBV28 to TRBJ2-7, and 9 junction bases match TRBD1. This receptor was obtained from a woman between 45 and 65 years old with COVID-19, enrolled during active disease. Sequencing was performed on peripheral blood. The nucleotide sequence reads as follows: TGTGCCAGCAGTCCCACAGGGGGCAGGGGGTACGAGCAGTACTTC. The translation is CASSPTGGRGYEQYF.